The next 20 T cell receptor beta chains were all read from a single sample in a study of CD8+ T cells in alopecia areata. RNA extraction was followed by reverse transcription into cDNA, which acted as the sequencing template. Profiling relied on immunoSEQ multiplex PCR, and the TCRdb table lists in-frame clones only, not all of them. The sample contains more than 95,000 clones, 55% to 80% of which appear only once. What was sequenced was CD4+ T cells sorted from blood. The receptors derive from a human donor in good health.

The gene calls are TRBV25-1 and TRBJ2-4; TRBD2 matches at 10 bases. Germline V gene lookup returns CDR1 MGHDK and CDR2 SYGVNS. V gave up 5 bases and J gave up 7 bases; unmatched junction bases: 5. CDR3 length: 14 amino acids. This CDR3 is CASSKRGGPNIQYF. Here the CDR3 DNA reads TGTGCCAGCAGTAAGCGGGGGGGCCCTAACATTCAGTACTTC.

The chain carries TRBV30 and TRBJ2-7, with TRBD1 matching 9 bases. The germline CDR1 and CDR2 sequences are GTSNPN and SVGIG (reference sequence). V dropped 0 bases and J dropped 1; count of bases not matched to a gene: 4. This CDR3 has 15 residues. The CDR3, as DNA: TGTGCCTGGAGTGTATTCGGACAGGGGTCCTACGAGCAGTACTTC. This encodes CAWSVFGQGSYEQYF.

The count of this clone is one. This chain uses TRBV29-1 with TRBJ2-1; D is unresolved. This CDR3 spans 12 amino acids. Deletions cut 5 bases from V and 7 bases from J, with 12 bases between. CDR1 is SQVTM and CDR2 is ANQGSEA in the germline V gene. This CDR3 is CSVSVGRNEQFF. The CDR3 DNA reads TGCAGCGTTAGCGTAGGGCGTAATGAGCAGTTCTTC.

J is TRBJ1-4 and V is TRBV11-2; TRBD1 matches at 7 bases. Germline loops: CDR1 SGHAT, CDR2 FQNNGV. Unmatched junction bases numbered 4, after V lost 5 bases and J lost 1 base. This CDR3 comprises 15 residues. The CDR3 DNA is TGTGCCAGCAGCACTAGACAGGGAACTAATGAAAAACTGTTTTTT. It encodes CASSTRQGTNEKLFF.

DNA for the CDR3: TGCAGCGTTCAGGGGGTCGGAGAGACCCAGTACTTC. The encoded protein is CSVQGVGETQYF. This rearrangement joins TRBV29-1 to TRBJ2-5; 7 bases agree with TRBD1. V dropped 5 bases and J dropped 4; count of bases not matched to a gene: 4. CDR3 length: 12 residues. Germline-derived CDR1 and CDR2 are SQVTM and ANQGSEA.

CDR3 loop: CASSLSSGTGLRGYTF. DNA for the CDR3: TGTGCCAGCAGCTTGAGTAGCGGGACAGGTCTCAGGGGCTACACCTTC. V usage is TRBV5-6 and J usage is TRBJ1-2; 8 bases agree with TRBD1. The CDR3 has 16 amino acids. V shed 1 base, J shed 8 bases, and the junction held 13 bases outside the gene matches. The germline V gene encodes CDR1 SGHDT and CDR2 YYEEEE.

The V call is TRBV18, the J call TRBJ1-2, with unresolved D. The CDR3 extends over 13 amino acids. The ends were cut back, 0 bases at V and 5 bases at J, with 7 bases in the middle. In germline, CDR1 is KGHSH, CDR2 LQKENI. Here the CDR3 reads CASSPPTGYGYTF. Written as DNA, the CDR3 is TGTGCCAGCTCACCACCCACCGGGTATGGCTACACCTTC.

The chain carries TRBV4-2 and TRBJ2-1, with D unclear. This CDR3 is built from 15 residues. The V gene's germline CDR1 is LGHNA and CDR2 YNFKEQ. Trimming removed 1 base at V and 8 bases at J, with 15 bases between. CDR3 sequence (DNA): TGTGCCAGCAGCCAAGGGAGAGTGGGCGGCGATGAGCAGTTCTTC. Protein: CASSQGRVGGDEQFF.

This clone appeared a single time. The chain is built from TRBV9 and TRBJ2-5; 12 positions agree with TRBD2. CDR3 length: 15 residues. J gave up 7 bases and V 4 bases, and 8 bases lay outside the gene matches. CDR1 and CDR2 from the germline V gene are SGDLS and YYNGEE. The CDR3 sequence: CASSSRLAGDGTQYF. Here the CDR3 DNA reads TGTGCCAGCAGCTCTAGACTAGCGGGGGACGGGACCCAGTACTTC. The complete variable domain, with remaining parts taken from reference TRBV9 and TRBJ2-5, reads DSGVTQTPKHLITATGQRVTLRCSPRSGDLSVYWYQQSLDQGLQFLIQYYNGEERAKGNILERFSAQQFPDLHSELNLSSLELGDSALYFCASSSRLAGDGTQYFGPGTRLLVL.

The CDR3 DNA follows: TGTGCCTGGAGTGGAGCGGGTCCTCCCTACGAGCAGTACTTC. Protein: CAWSGAGPPYEQYF. This chain links TRBV30 with TRBJ2-7; D possibly corresponds to TRBD2 (6 bases). The germline CDR1 and CDR2 sequences are GTSNPN and SVGIG (reference sequence). CDR3 length equals 14 residues. With 1 base removed from V and 2 bases from J, the gap between germline ends came to 12 bases.

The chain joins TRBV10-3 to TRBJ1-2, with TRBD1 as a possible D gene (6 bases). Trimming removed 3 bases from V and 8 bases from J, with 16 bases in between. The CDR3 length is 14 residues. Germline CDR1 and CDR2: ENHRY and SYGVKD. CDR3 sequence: CAISDSGTLAGYTF. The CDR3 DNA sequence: TGTGCCATCAGTGACTCCGGGACACTTGCGGGCTACACCTTC.

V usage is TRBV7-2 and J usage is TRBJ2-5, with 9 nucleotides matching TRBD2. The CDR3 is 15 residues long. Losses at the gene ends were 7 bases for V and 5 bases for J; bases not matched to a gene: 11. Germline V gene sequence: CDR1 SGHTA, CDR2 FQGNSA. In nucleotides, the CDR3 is TGTGCCAGCACCCACTCGCGGGGGGGCTGGGAGACCCAGTACTTC. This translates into CASTHSRGGWETQYF.

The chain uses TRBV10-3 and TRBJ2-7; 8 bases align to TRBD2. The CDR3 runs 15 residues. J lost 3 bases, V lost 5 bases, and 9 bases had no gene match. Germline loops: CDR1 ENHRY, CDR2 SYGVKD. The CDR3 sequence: CAISPSETSGYEQYF. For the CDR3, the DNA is TGTGCCATCAGTCCGTCCGAAACTAGCGGCTACGAGCAGTACTTC.

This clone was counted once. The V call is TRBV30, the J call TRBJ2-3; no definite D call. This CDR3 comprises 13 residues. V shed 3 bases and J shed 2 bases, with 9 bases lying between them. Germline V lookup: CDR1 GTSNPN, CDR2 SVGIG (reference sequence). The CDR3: CAWSQRNTDTQYF. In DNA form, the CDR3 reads TGTGCCTGGAGCCAAAGGAACACAGATACGCAGTATTTT.

The CDR3, as DNA: TGTGCCTGGAGTAGGCAGTTGGGCAATCAGCCCCAGCATTTT. This sequence encodes CAWSRQLGNQPQHF. The V gene is TRBV30, the J gene TRBJ1-5; the D is unclear. The V gene's germline CDR1 is GTSNPN and CDR2 SVGIG (reference sequence). Trimming shortened V by 2 bases and J by 2 bases, and 10 bases separated the two germline ends. This CDR3 spans 14 amino acids.

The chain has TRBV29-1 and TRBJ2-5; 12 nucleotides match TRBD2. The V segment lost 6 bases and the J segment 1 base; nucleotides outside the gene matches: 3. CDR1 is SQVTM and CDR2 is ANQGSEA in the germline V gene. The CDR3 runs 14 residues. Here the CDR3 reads CSVMTSGGQETQYF. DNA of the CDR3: TGCAGCGTGATGACTAGCGGGGGCCAAGAGACCCAGTACTTC.

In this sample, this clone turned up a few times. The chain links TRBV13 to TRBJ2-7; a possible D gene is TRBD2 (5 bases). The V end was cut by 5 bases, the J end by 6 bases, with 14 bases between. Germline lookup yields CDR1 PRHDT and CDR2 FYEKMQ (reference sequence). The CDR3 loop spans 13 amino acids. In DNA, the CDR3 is TGTGCCAGCAGCCCTGCGGGTGGAGCCGAGCAGTACTTC. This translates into CASSPAGGAEQYF.

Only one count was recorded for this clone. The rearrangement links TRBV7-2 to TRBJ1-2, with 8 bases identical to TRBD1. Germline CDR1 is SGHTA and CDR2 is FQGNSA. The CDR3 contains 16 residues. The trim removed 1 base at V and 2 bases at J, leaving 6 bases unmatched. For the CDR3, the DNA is TGTGCCAGCAGCTTAGACCCAGGGGGCTTGAACTATGGCTACACCTTC. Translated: CASSLDPGGLNYGYTF.

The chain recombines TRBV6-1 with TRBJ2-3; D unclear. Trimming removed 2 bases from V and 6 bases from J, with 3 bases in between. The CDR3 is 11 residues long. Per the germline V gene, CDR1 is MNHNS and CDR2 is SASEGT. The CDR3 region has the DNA TGTGCCAGCAGTGAATGGGATACGCAGTATTTT. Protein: CASSEWDTQYF.

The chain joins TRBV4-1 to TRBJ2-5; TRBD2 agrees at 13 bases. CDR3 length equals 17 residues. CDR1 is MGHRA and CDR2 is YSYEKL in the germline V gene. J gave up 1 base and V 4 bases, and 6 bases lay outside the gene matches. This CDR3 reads CASSRELAGGIQETQYF. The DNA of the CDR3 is TGCGCCAGCAGCCGCGAACTAGCGGGGGGGATCCAAGAGACCCAGTACTTC.